One and the same sample provided the 14 T cell receptor beta chains below, sequenced in a study of siplizumab effects on memory and regulatory T cells. Only in-frame clones appear in the TCRdb table, and some are missing; sequencing was by immunoSEQ multiplex PCR. This sample has some 100,000 clones, with 96% found just once. The specimen was naive CD4+ T cells sorted from blood. These receptors were collected from a human donor in good health.

V and J are TRBV7-9 and TRBJ2-1; 15 nucleotides line up with TRBD2. CDR1 SEHNR and CDR2 FQNEAQ come from the germline V gene (reference sequence). The V segment lost 2 bases and the J segment 9 bases; nucleotides outside the gene matches: 11. This CDR3 has 18 amino acids. CDR3 sequence: CASSLRRTSGGASSEQFF. In DNA form, the CDR3 reads TGTGCCAGCAGCTTACGACGGACTAGCGGGGGGGCCAGTAGTGAGCAGTTCTTC.

The genes are TRBV5-1 and TRBJ2-7; possibly TRBD2 for D (5 bases). V was shortened by 4 bases and J by 2 bases, with 13 bases between the two germline ends. The CDR3 is 14 amino acids. Germline CDR1 reads SGHRS; CDR2 reads YFSETQ. The CDR3 spells CASSPGLITYEQYF. CDR3 nucleotide sequence: TGCGCCAGCAGCCCCGGACTGATAACCTACGAGCAGTACTTC.

The chain combines TRBV28 with TRBJ2-2; D is tentatively TRBD1 or TRBD2 (5 bases each). V lost 6 bases and J 11 bases, leaving 16 bases between the germline ends. The CDR3 contains 13 residues. From germline, CDR1 is MDHEN and CDR2 SYDVKM. CDR3: CASRGHWERELFF. For the CDR3, the DNA is TGTGCCAGCAGAGGACATTGGGAGAGAGAGCTGTTTTTT.

This clone has just one count. This CDR3 reads CASSYTLDSSGNTIYF. The CDR3 region has the DNA TGTGCCAGCAGTTACACCTTAGACAGCTCTGGAAACACCATATATTTT. The chain carries TRBV6-5 and TRBJ1-3; perhaps TRBD1 as D (5 bases). The V end was cut by 2 bases, the J end by 0 bases, with 11 bases between. Germline lookup yields CDR1 MNHEY and CDR2 SVGAGI. CDR3 size: 16 residues.

The chain joins TRBV7-3 to TRBJ2-2; tentative D call: TRBD2 (5 bases). Germline-derived CDR1 and CDR2 are SGHTA and FQGTGA. V dropped 2 bases and J dropped 6 bases, with 10 bases sitting between them. The CDR3 runs 14 residues. The CDR3 coding sequence is TGTGCCAGCAGCTTATCTCCGGGGTCCGGGGAGCTGTTTTTT. This codes for CASSLSPGSGELFF.

J is TRBJ2-3 and V is TRBV5-1; a possible D gene is TRBD1 (5 bases). The CDR3 runs to 13 residues. Trimming pared 4 bases from V and 2 bases from J, leaving 8 bases between. From germline, CDR1 is SGHRS and CDR2 YFSETQ. The CDR3 loop is CASSRGNTDTQYF. For the CDR3, the DNA is TGCGCCAGCAGCAGGGGAAACACAGATACGCAGTATTTT. Variable domain in full (rest from reference TRBV5-1 and TRBJ2-3): KAGVTQTPRYLIKTRGQQVTLSCSPISGHRSVSWYQQTPGQGLQFLFEYFSETQRNKGNFPGRFSGRQFSNSRSEMNVSTLELGDSALYLCASSRGNTDTQYFGPGTRLTVL.

The CDR3 nucleotides read TGTGCCAGCAGTTCCGAACGACTAGCGACCAACACCGGGGAGCTGTTTTTT. It encodes CASSSERLATNTGELFF. V and J are TRBV27 and TRBJ2-2; 8 bases are a match to TRBD2. The V and J ends lost 4 bases and 2 bases, in that order; junction bases with no gene match: 9. The germline gives CDR1 MNHEY, CDR2 SMNVEV (reference sequence). The CDR3 is 17 residues long.

The chain employs TRBV5-6 and TRBJ2-7; D possibly matches TRBD1 or TRBD2 (5 bases each). CDR1 and CDR2 from the germline V gene are SGHDT and YYEEEE. This CDR3 is 15 amino acids long. The ends were cut back, 2 bases at V and 3 bases at J, with 15 bases in the middle. The CDR3, as DNA: TGTGCCAGCAGCTTATACGGGACGGAACGCTACGAGCAGTACTTC. As protein: CASSLYGTERYEQYF. The full variable domain, completed using reference TRBV5-6 and TRBJ2-7, is DAGVTQSPTHLIKTRGQQVTLRCSPKSGHDTVSWYQQALGQGPQFIFQYYEEEERQRGNFPDRFSGHQFPNYSSELNVNALLLGDSALYLCASSLYGTERYEQYFGPGTRLTVT.

The V and J genes are TRBV6-1 and TRBJ1-3, with D possibly TRBD1 on 5 matching bases. Trimming took 4 bases from V and 0 from J, leaving 13 bases between them. Germline assignment: CDR1 MNHNS and CDR2 SASEGT. The CDR3 loop spans 16 amino acids. This CDR3 reads CASSVSGHLSGNTIYF. Written as DNA, the CDR3 is TGTGCCAGCAGTGTCTCCGGACACCTCTCTGGAAACACCATATATTTT.

V is TRBV4-1 and J is TRBJ2-5; TRBD2 agrees at 12 bases. J gave up 5 bases and V 0 bases, and 7 bases lay outside the gene matches. This CDR3 has 17 amino acids. The germline V gene encodes CDR1 MGHRA and CDR2 YSYEKL. For the CDR3, the DNA is TGCGCCAGCAGCCAAGATAAATCTAGCGGGGGGGCGGAGACCCAGTACTTC. It encodes CASSQDKSSGGAETQYF.

The CDR3 loop is CATSRDRGGTDTQYF. In DNA form, the CDR3 reads TGTGCCACCAGCAGAGATAGAGGGGGCACAGATACGCAGTATTTT. The chain has TRBV15 and TRBJ2-3; the D call may be TRBD1 or TRBD2 (5 bases each). The V end lost 0 bases, the J end lost 1 base, and 8 bases lay between the germline ends. CDR1 and CDR2 from the germline V gene are LNHNV and YYDKDF (reference sequence). The CDR3 extends over 15 amino acids.

The chain recombines TRBV5-1 with TRBJ2-7, with TRBD2 identical over 9 bases. The CDR3 is 15 amino acids. The ends lost 0 bases at V and 5 bases at J; junction bases unmatched: 6. The germline V gene encodes CDR1 SGHRS and CDR2 YFSETQ. For the CDR3, the DNA is TGCGCCAGCAGCTTGGCCATCAGCGGGGGGAACGAGCAGTACTTC. Translating it yields CASSLAISGGNEQYF. Supplemented by reference TRBV5-1 and TRBJ2-7, the full variable domain reads KAGVTQTPRYLIKTRGQQVTLSCSPISGHRSVSWYQQTPGQGLQFLFEYFSETQRNKGNFPGRFSGRQFSNSRSEMNVSTLELGDSALYLCASSLAISGGNEQYFGPGTRLTVT.

The chain has TRBV19 and TRBJ2-2, with 11 bases aligning to TRBD1. Trimming took 1 base from V and 6 from J; bases not matched to a gene: 1. The CDR3 covers 15 residues. Germline V lookup: CDR1 LNHDA, CDR2 SQIVND (reference sequence). The CDR3 here is CASSIGDRGAGELFF. The CDR3 DNA sequence: TGTGCCAGTAGTATAGGGGACAGGGGGGCCGGGGAGCTGTTTTTT. The full variable domain, with the rest looked up from reference TRBV19 and TRBJ2-2, is DGGITQSPKYLFRKEGQNVTLSCEQNLNHDAMYWYRQDPGQGLRLIYYSQIVNDFQKGDIAEGYSVSREKKESFPLTVTSAQKNPTAFYLCASSIGDRGAGELFFGEGSRLTVL.

V usage is TRBV29-1 and J usage is TRBJ1-1; D is unresolved. The CDR3 is made up of 11 amino acids. Between the trimmed V and J ends, which lost 6 bases and 0 bases, there was a span of 5 bases. In germline, CDR1 is SQVTM, CDR2 ANQGSEA. CDR3 DNA: TGCAGCGTCGGAATGAACACTGAAGCTTTCTTT. This translates into CSVGMNTEAFF.